This T cell receptor beta chain was recorded in a study of radiotherapy plus CTLA-4 blockade in lung cancer. Broader study findings: TCR clones of tumor origin grew in blood after radiotherapy plus ipilimumab.

Looked up from germline, CDR1 is SGHRS and CDR2 is YFSETQ. The CDR3 is 15 residues long. Between the trimmed V and J ends, which lost 2 bases and 4 bases, there was a span of 15 bases. Points on this clone: As yet, its antigen is unknown.

Sequencing was performed with immunoSEQ multiplex PCR; in TCRdb, only in-frame clones are kept and a portion is missing. Found here are some 48,000 clones, approximately 86% of them singletons; the top ten hold around a sixth. The TCR comes from a human donor with non-small cell lung cancer that progressed on radiotherapy plus ipilimumab. Some clones in this sample may be carry-over from other donors' samples. V gene TRBV5-1 combines with J gene TRBJ2-5; TRBD1 is a possible D gene (6 bases). Specimen: peripheral blood, collected from a patient treated with radiotherapy plus ipilimumab. The CDR3 loop is CASSLQGSGVETQYF. The CDR3 coding sequence is TGCGCCAGCAGCTTACAGGGTTCCGGGGTAGAGACCCAGTACTTC.